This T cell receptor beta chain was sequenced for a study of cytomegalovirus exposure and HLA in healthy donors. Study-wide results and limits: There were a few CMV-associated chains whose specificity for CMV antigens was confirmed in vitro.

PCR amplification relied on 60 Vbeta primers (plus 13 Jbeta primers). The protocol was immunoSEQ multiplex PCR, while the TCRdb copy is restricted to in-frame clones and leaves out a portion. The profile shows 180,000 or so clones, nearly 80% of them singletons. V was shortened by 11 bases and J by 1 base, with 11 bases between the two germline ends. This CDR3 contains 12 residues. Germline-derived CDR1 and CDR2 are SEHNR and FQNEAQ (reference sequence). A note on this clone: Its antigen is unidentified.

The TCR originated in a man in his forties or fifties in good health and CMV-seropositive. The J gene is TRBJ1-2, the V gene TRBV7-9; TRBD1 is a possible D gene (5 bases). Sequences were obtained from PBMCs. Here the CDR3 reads CAVGQINYGYTF. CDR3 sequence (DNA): TGTGCCGTTGGACAAATTAACTATGGCTACACCTTC.